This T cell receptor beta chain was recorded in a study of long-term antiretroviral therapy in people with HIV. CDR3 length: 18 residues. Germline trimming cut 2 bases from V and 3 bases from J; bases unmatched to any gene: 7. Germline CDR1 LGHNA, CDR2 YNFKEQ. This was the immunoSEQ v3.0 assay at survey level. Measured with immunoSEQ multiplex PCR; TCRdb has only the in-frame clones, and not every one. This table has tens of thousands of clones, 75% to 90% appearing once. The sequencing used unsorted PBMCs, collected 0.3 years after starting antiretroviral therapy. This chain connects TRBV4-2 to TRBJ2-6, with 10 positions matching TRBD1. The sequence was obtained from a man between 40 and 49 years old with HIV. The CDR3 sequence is CASSQTGTGVDGANVLTF. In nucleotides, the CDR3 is TGTGCCAGCAGCCAAACCGGGACAGGGGTGGATGGGGCCAACGTCCTGACTTTC.